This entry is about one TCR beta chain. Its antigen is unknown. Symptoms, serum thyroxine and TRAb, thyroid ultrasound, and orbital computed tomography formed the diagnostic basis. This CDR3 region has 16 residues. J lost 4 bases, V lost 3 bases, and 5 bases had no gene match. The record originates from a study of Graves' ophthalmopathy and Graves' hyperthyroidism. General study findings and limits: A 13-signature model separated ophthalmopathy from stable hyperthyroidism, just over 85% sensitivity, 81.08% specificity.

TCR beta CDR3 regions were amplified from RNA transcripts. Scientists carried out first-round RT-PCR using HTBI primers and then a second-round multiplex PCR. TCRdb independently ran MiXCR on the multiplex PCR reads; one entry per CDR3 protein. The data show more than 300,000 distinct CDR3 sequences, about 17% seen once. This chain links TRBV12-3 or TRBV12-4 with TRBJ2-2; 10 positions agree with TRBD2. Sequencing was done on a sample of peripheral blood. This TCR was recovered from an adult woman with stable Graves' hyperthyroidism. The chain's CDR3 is CASSFSAGGITGELFF. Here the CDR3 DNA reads TGTGCCAGCAGTTTCTCAGCGGGGGGGATCACCGGGGAGCTGTTTTTT.